Sequencing of this TCR beta chain was carried out in a study of cytomegalovirus exposure and HLA in healthy donors. The PCR used 60 Vbeta and 13 Jbeta primers. Sequencing used immunoSEQ multiplex PCR; TCRdb keeps in-frame clones, though not all of them. Reported are around 50,000 clones; the ten largest clones contain around 16%. Per germline, CDR1 MNHNS and CDR2 SASEGT. The CDR3 has 17 amino acids. V lost 2 bases and J 0 bases, leaving 13 bases between the germline ends. V and J are TRBV6-1 and TRBJ1-4, with D tentatively TRBD1 (5 bases). The receptor was derived from a male donor in good health and CMV-seronegative. Sequencing used PBMCs. CDR3 DNA: TGTGCCAGCAGTGAAAGGGGTCTCGGCACAACTAATGAAAAACTGTTTTTT. Its translation: CASSERGLGTTNEKLFF.